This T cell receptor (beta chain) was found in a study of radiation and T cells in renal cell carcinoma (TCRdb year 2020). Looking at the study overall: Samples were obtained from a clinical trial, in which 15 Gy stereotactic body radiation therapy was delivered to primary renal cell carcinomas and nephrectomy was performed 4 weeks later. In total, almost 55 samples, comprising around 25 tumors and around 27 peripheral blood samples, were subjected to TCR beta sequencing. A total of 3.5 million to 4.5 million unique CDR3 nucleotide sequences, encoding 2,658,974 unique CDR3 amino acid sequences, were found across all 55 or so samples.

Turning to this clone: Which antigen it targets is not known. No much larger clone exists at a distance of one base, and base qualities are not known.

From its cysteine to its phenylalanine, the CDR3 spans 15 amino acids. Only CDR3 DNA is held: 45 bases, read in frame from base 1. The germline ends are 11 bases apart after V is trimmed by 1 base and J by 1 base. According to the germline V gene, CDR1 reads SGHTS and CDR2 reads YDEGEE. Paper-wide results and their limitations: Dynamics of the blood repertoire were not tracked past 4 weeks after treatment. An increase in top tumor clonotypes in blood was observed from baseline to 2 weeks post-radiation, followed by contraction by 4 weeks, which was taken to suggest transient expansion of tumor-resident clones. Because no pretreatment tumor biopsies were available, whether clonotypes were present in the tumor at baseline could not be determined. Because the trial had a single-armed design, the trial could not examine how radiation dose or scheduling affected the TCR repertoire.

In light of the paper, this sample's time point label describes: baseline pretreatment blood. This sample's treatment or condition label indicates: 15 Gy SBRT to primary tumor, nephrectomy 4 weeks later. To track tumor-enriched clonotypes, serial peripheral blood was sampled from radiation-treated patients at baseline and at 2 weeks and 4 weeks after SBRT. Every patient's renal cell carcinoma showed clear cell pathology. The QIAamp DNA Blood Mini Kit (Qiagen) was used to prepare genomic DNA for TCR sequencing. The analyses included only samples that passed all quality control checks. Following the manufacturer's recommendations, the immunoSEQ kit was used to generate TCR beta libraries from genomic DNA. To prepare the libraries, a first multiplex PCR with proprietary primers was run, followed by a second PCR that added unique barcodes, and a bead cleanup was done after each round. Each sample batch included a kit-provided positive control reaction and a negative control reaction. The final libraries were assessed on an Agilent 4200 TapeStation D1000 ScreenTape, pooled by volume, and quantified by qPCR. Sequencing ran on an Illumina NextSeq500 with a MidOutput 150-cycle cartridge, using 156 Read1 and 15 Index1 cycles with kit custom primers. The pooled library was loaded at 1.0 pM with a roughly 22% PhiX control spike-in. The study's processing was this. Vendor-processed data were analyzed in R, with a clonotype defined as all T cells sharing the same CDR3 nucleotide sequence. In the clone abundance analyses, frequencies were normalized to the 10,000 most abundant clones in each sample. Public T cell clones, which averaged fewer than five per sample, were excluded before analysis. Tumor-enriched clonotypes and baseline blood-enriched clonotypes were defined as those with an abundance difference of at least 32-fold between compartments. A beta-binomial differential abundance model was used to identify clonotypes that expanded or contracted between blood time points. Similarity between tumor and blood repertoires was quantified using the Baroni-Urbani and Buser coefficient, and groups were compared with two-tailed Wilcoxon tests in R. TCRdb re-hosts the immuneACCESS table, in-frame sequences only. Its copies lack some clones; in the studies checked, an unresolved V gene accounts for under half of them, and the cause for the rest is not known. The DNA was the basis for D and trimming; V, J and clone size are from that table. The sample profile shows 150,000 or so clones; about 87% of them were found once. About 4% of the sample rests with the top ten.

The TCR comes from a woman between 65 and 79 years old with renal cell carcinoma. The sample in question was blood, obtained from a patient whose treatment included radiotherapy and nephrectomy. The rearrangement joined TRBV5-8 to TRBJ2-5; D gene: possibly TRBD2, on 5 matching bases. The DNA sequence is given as TGTGCCAGCAGCTTGTTCGGAGGCCCCCAAGAGACCCAGTACTTC. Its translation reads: CASSLFGGPQETQYF.